Below are 2 T cell receptor beta chains sequenced from a single sample in a study of blood T cell repertoires in COVID-19. Only in-frame clones appear in the TCRdb table, and some are missing; sequencing was by immunoSEQ multiplex PCR. The sample consists of about 130,000 clones, around 89% of them appearing once. The specimen sequenced was peripheral blood. The receptors here all came from a man aged 55 to 70 with COVID-19, enrolled during active disease.

The gene calls are TRBV5-1 and TRBJ2-1; D is unclear. Germline V gives CDR1 SGHRS, CDR2 YFSETQ. Trimming removed 1 base at V and 4 bases at J, with 6 bases between. The CDR3 covers 13 residues. CDR3: CASSLTGYNEQFF. The CDR3, as DNA: TGCGCCAGCAGCTTGACCGGTTACAATGAGCAGTTCTTC.

This chain links TRBV4-1 with TRBJ1-5, with TRBD1 identical over 7 bases. The CDR3 sequence is 16 residues long. Germline CDR1 and CDR2: MGHRA and YSYEKL. V lost 0 bases to trimming and J lost 8 bases; unmatched junction nucleotides: 10. The CDR3: CASSQDQQGMMEPQHF. As DNA, the CDR3 is TGCGCCAGCAGCCAAGATCAACAGGGGATGATGGAGCCCCAGCATTTT.